This TCR beta chain is from a study of blood T cell repertoires in COVID-19. The table came from immunoSEQ multiplex PCR; TCRdb's copy has only in-frame clones and leaves some out. This table holds about 81,000 clones, around 80% found once. The receptor was derived from a human donor in a cohort sampled during active COVID-19. The sequenced sample was peripheral blood.

In DNA form, the CDR3 reads TGCGCCAGCAGCTTGGCAAGGGGGCAATACGAAGCTTTCTTT. Protein: CASSLARGQYEAFF. This chain uses TRBV5-1 with TRBJ1-1; 7 positions agree with TRBD1. Germline CDR1 and CDR2: SGHRS and YFSETQ. This CDR3 is built from 14 residues. V was clipped by 0 bases and J by 8 bases; unmatched bases: 7.